The T cell receptor beta chain described here comes from a study of blood T cell repertoires in COVID-19. CDR1 and CDR2 from the germline V gene are WSHSY and SAAADI. The CDR3 has 15 amino acids. The V gene lost 6 bases and the J gene lost 0 bases, with 12 bases spanning the gap. Profiling relied on immunoSEQ multiplex PCR, and the TCRdb table lists in-frame clones only, not all of them. The sample records around 70,000 clones, approximately 90% being singletons. V usage is TRBV10-2 and J usage is TRBJ2-1; TRBD1 is a possible D gene (5 bases). The TCR originated in a man aged 60-69 years with acute or convalescent COVID-19. Sequenced sample: peripheral blood. The CDR3 nucleotides are TGCGCCAGCAGAGCCAGGGATAGCTCCTACAATGAGCAGTTCTTC. Translating gives CASRARDSSYNEQFF.